One and the same sample provided the 26 T cell receptor beta chains below, sequenced in a study of Ad26.COV2.S vaccination and SARS-CoV-2 variants. Clones were sequenced by immunoSEQ multiplex PCR, and TCRdb holds only the in-frame ones, with some missing. This sample has around 320,000 clones; around 83% occur once, and the top ten carry roughly 2.1%. Treatment of the sample: over 15 received Ad26.COV2.S at low or high dose, single or two shots; a few received placebo; per-sample allocation not given. Samples were taken on day 63 after the first vaccine or placebo injection. The sample was peripheral blood, taken in a trial of Ad26.COV2.S vaccine versus placebo. The receptors were gathered from a person aged 18 to 59 who received the Ad26.COV2.S COVID-19 vaccine or a placebo.

The V call is TRBV27, the J call TRBJ1-1, with 10 positions matching TRBD1. The CDR3 is made up of 14 amino acids. V gave up 4 bases and J gave up 1 base; unmatched junction bases: 0. Germline loops: CDR1 MNHEY, CDR2 SMNVEV (reference sequence). DNA of the CDR3: TGTGCCAGCAGTTGGGACAGGGGGAACACTGAAGCTTTCTTT. It is translated as CASSWDRGNTEAFF.

CDR3 coding DNA: TGTGCCAGCAGTGAAGGCCGGGTGGGGAATAATTCACCCCTCCACTTT. It yields the protein CASSEGRVGNNSPLHF. V gene TRBV2 combines with J gene TRBJ1-6; D call uncertain. Germline loops: CDR1 SNHLY, CDR2 FYNNEI. V was shortened by 1 base and J by 5 bases, with 12 bases between the two germline ends. The CDR3 totals 16 residues.

This chain joins TRBV30 and TRBJ1-1; possibly TRBD1 for D (5 bases). The CDR3 spans 13 residues. Germline V lookup: CDR1 GTSNPN, CDR2 SVGIG (reference sequence). V lost 4 bases and J 5 bases, leaving 14 bases between the germline ends. CDR3 sequence (DNA): TGTGCCTGGAAGGGGACTGATCGGACTGAAGCTTTCTTT. This sequence encodes CAWKGTDRTEAFF.

The chain employs TRBV18 and TRBJ1-1; D gene uncertain. CDR3 size: 15 residues. Deletions cut 2 bases from V and 7 bases from J, with 17 bases between. The V gene's germline CDR1 is KGHSH and CDR2 LQKENI. The CDR3 here is CASSPRSGDSSEAFF. The CDR3 nucleotides read TGTGCCAGCTCACCAAGAAGCGGGGATTCTAGTGAAGCTTTCTTT.

This clone was detected once. The chain has TRBV6-5 and TRBJ2-4, with D unresolved. Between the trimmed V and J ends, which lost 5 bases and 5 bases, there was a span of 10 bases. The CDR3 is 13 amino acids. Germline lookup yields CDR1 MNHEY and CDR2 SVGAGI. The DNA for the CDR3 is TGTGCCAGCAGTAGAGGAACCCAAAACATTCAGTACTTC. Translation gives CASSRGTQNIQYF.

This clone occurred once. The CDR3 nucleotides read TGTGCCAGCAGTTACGGCAGGGCCTACGAGCAGTACTTC. As protein: CASSYGRAYEQYF. The chain recombines TRBV6-2 or TRBV6-3 with TRBJ2-7, with D possibly matching TRBD1 (5 bases). The germline V gene has CDR1 MNHEY and CDR2 SVGEGT. The ends were cut back, 2 bases at V and 2 bases at J, with 7 bases in the middle. The CDR3 extends over 13 amino acids.

This rearrangement joins TRBV11-2 to TRBJ2-1, with 7 nucleotides matching TRBD1. From germline, CDR1 is SGHAT and CDR2 FQNNGV. Losses at the gene ends were 2 bases for V and 2 bases for J; bases not matched to a gene: 3. The CDR3 length is 15 residues. CDR3 amino acids: CASSLIRGPYNEQFF. CDR3 nucleotides: TGTGCCAGCAGCTTAATTAGGGGGCCCTACAATGAGCAGTTCTTC.

The V gene is TRBV6-2 or TRBV6-3, the J gene TRBJ2-5; the D gene is possibly TRBD2 (5 bases). CDR1 MNHEY and CDR2 SVGEGT come from the germline V gene. This CDR3 has 19 amino acids. V dropped 0 bases and J dropped 1 base, with 21 bases sitting between them. Here the CDR3 reads CASSYSSTRSGPFQETQYF. The CDR3 DNA is TGTGCCAGCAGTTACTCGTCTACTAGATCGGGCCCCTTCCAAGAGACCCAGTACTTC.

This chain uses TRBV2 with TRBJ1-1; D gene uncertain. In germline, CDR1 is SNHLY, CDR2 FYNNEI. The V gene lost 3 bases and the J gene lost 3 bases, with 11 bases spanning the gap. This CDR3 has 14 amino acids. The CDR3 here is CASSDNSRYTEAFF. The CDR3 region has the DNA TGTGCCAGCAGTGATAACAGCCGGTACACTGAAGCTTTCTTT.

The chain combines TRBV6-5 with TRBJ1-5, with TRBD1 identical over 10 bases. The CDR3 has 15 amino acids. The V gene end was trimmed by 6 bases and the J gene end by 3 bases; junction bases not matched to a gene: 5. Germline loops: CDR1 MNHEY, CDR2 SVGAGI. The CDR3, as DNA: TGTGCCAGCAGCCGGGACAGGGGTACCAATCAGCCCCAGCATTTT. It encodes CASSRDRGTNQPQHF.

The rearrangement joins TRBV5-4 to TRBJ2-3; TRBD2 matches at 10 bases. V gave up 2 bases and J gave up 6 bases; unmatched junction bases: 9. Germline V gene lookup returns CDR1 SGHNT and CDR2 YYREEE (reference sequence). The CDR3 has 16 residues. The CDR3: CASSFERGGPGDTQYF. The CDR3, as DNA: TGTGCCAGCAGCTTCGAGCGGGGGGGCCCAGGGGATACGCAGTATTTT.

The chain links TRBV7-6 to TRBJ1-1; 7 bases fit TRBD1. This CDR3 has 17 residues. The V gene's germline CDR1 is SGHVS and CDR2 FNYEAQ. With 1 base clipped from V and 0 bases from J, the junction kept 8 bases outside the gene matches. DNA of the CDR3: TGTGCCAGCAGCTTAGACCCAGGGGGGAACATGAACACTGAAGCTTTCTTT. It yields the protein CASSLDPGGNMNTEAFF.

V and J are TRBV12-3 or TRBV12-4 and TRBJ2-3; no clear D. The CDR3 covers 13 residues. Trimming pared 0 bases from V and 5 bases from J, leaving 6 bases between. The CDR3 nucleotides are TGTGCCAGCAGTTTAGCCGGAAAAGATACGCAGTATTTT. Translating gives CASSLAGKDTQYF.

CDR3 nucleotide sequence: TGTGCCTGGAGTGTACTCGGTGGGAGCTCCTACAATGAGCAGTTCTTC. The encoded protein is CAWSVLGGSSYNEQFF. The V gene is TRBV30, the J gene TRBJ2-1, with D perhaps matching TRBD2 (5 bases). The germline gives CDR1 GTSNPN, CDR2 SVGIG (reference sequence). V was pared by 0 bases and J by 0 bases, with 12 bases between. The CDR3 totals 16 residues. Looking up the rest from reference TRBV30 and TRBJ2-1 gives the full variable domain: SQTIHQWPATLVQPVGSPLSLECTVEGTSNPNLYWYRQAAGRGLQLLFYSVGIGQISSEVPQNLSASRPQDRQFILSSKKLLLSDSGFYLCAWSVLGGSSYNEQFFGPGTRLTVL.

This clone has just a few counts. J is TRBJ1-1 and V is TRBV15, with D perhaps TRBD1 (6 bases). The ends were cut back, 9 bases at V and 1 base at J, with 9 bases in the middle. CDR3 length equals 12 residues. CDR1 and CDR2 from the germline V gene are LNHNV and YYDKDF (reference sequence). CDR3 sequence (DNA): TGTGCCACAGAGGGGGGGAACACTGAAGCTTTCTTT. Translating gives CATEGGNTEAFF.

This clone was counted a few times. This sequence joins TRBV7-9 and TRBJ2-1; the match to TRBD2 covers 9 bases. The germline gives CDR1 SEHNR, CDR2 FQNEAQ (reference sequence). With 5 bases clipped from V and 3 bases from J, the junction kept 5 bases outside the gene matches. There are 15 residues in the CDR3. CDR3: CASSPKRGVYNEQFF. The DNA for the CDR3 is TGTGCCAGCAGCCCGAAGCGGGGGGTCTACAATGAGCAGTTCTTC.

The chain has TRBV20-1 and TRBJ2-5, with TRBD2 identical over 9 bases. V shed 3 bases, J shed 5 bases, and the junction held 10 bases outside the gene matches. From germline, CDR1 is DFQATT and CDR2 SNEGSKA (reference sequence). This CDR3 is built from 15 residues. The CDR3 nucleotides are TGCAGTGCTAGTGTCAGCGGGGGGATCGGTGAGACCCAGTACTTC. It yields the protein CSASVSGGIGETQYF.

The rearrangement uses TRBV19 and TRBJ2-7; TRBD2 is a possible D gene (7 bases). V was clipped by 10 bases and J by 0 bases, with 22 bases between them. This CDR3 spans 16 amino acids. The germline V gene has CDR1 LNHDA and CDR2 SQIVND (reference sequence). CDR3: CATRLLGRGPSYEQYF. The DNA for the CDR3 is TGTGCCACCCGACTTCTCGGGCGGGGGCCCTCCTACGAGCAGTACTTC.

The CDR3 loop reads CASSLGGFPKSSYNEQFF. The CDR3 DNA reads TGCGCCAGCAGCTTGGGTGGGTTCCCGAAAAGCTCCTACAATGAGCAGTTCTTC. This sequence joins TRBV5-1 and TRBJ2-1; D is unclear. Between the trimmed V and J ends, which lost 0 bases and 0 bases, there was a span of 16 bases. The CDR3 has 18 amino acids. Germline CDR1 reads SGHRS; CDR2 reads YFSETQ.

The rearrangement joins TRBV5-1 to TRBJ2-5, with 8 bases identical to TRBD2. This CDR3 has 14 residues. J lost 5 bases, V lost 7 bases, and 10 bases had no gene match. Per germline, CDR1 SGHRS and CDR2 YFSETQ. The CDR3 loop is CASGTGGGSETQYF. For the CDR3, the DNA is TGCGCCAGCGGGACGGGCGGGGGGTCGGAGACCCAGTACTTC. The whole variable domain, remainder taken from reference TRBV5-1 and TRBJ2-5, is KAGVTQTPRYLIKTRGQQVTLSCSPISGHRSVSWYQQTPGQGLQFLFEYFSETQRNKGNFPGRFSGRQFSNSRSEMNVSTLELGDSALYLCASGTGGGSETQYFGPGTRLLVL.

The J gene is TRBJ2-7, the V gene TRBV6-5, with 8 bases lining up with TRBD2. The V and J ends lost 6 bases and 1 base, in that order; junction bases with no gene match: 8. The CDR3 runs to 15 residues. The germline V gene encodes CDR1 MNHEY and CDR2 SVGAGI. CDR3 residues: CASRPGGGFSYEQYF. The CDR3 DNA sequence: TGTGCCAGCAGGCCCGGGGGGGGATTTTCCTACGAGCAGTACTTC.

This chain links TRBV6-5 with TRBJ1-2, with D hard to call. The CDR3 length is 12 residues. V was trimmed by 6 bases and J by 7 bases, leaving 12 bases between them. Germline V gene sequence: CDR1 MNHEY, CDR2 SVGAGI. The CDR3 coding sequence is TGTGCCAGCAGCCCGCTTTGGGGTGGCTACACCTTC. This encodes CASSPLWGGYTF.

The chain couples TRBV20-1 to TRBJ2-1; D not resolved. Trimming removed 0 bases from V and 14 bases from J, with 11 bases in between. The CDR3 has 11 amino acids. Germline V gene sequence: CDR1 DFQATT, CDR2 SNEGSKA (reference sequence). CDR3 region: CSARDRAAKFF. The CDR3 bases are TGCAGTGCTAGAGATAGGGCGGCTAAGTTCTTC.

The gene calls are TRBV5-6 and TRBJ1-5; TRBD1 matches 9 bases. The CDR3 is made up of 14 amino acids. The germline gives CDR1 SGHDT, CDR2 YYEEEE. The V segment lost 3 bases and the J segment 7 bases; nucleotides outside the gene matches: 5. CDR3 bases: TGTGCCAGCAGCTCGACAGGGGGAAGGCAGCCCCAGCATTTT. This gives the protein CASSSTGGRQPQHF.

This clone was found once. The gene calls are TRBV2 and TRBJ2-7, with D tentatively TRBD2 (5 bases). V lost 3 bases and J 0 bases, leaving 6 bases between the germline ends. CDR1 SNHLY and CDR2 FYNNEI come from the germline V gene. The CDR3 consists of 13 residues. CDR3 DNA: TGTGCCAGCAGTGAGAGCGGCTCCTACGAGCAGTACTTC. This encodes CASSESGSYEQYF.

This sequence joins TRBV9 and TRBJ2-2, with 9 bases identical to TRBD2. CDR1 and CDR2 from the germline V gene are SGDLS and YYNGEE. Germline trimming cut 4 bases from V and 5 bases from J; bases unmatched to any gene: 9. The CDR3 runs to 16 residues. The CDR3 DNA sequence: TGTGCCAGCAGCAGCGAGCGGGGGGCTCGGACCGGGGAGCTGTTTTTT. It codes for CASSSERGARTGELFF.